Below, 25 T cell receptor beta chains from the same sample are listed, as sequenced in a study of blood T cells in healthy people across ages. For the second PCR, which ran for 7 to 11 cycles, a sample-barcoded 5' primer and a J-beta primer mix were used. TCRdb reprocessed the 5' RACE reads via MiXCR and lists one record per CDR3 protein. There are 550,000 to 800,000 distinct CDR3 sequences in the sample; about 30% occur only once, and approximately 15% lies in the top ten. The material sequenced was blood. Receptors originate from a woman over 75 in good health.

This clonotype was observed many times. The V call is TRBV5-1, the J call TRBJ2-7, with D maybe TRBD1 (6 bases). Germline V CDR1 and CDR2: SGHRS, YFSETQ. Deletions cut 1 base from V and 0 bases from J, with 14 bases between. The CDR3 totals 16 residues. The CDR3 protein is CASSLSPGQSSYEQYF. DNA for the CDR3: TGCGCCAGCAGCTTGAGTCCAGGACAGAGCTCCTACGAGCAGTACTTC.

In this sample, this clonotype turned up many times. The CDR3 bases are TGTGCCAGCAGCCCGCGAATCGAAGTCTACAATGAGCAGTTCTTC. It translates to CASSPRIEVYNEQFF. This rearrangement joins TRBV7-9 to TRBJ2-1; D remains ambiguous. From germline, CDR1 is SEHNR and CDR2 FQNEAQ (reference sequence). V lost 5 bases and J 3 bases, leaving 14 bases between the germline ends. CDR3 length: 15 amino acids.

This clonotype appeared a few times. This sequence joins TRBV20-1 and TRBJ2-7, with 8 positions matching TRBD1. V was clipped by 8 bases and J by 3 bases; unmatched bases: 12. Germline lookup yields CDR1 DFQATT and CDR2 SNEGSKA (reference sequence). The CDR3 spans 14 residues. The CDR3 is CSQARQGTIYEQYF. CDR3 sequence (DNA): TGCAGTCAAGCGCGACAGGGGACGATCTACGAGCAGTACTTC.

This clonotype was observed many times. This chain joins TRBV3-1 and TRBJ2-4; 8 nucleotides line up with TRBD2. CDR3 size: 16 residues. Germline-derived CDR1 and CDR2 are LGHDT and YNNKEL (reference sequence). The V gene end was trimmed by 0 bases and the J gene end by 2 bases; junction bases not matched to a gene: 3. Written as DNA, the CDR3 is TGTGCCAGCAGCCAAGATCCTAGCGGGCCCAAAAACATTCAGTACTTC. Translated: CASSQDPSGPKNIQYF.

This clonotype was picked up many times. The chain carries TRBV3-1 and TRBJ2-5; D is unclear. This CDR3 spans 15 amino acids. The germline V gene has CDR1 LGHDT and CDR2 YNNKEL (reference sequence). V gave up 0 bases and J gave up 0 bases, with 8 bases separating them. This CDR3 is CASSQDHRNQETQYF. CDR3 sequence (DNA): TGTGCCAGCAGCCAAGATCATAGAAACCAAGAGACCCAGTACTTC.

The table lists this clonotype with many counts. CDR3 nucleotide sequence: TGTGCCATCAGTGCCGAGCTAGCGGGGGGGAAGAGTGAGCAGTTCTTC. Encoded protein: CAISAELAGGKSEQFF. The rearrangement joins TRBV10-3 to TRBJ2-1; 12 positions match TRBD2. From germline, CDR1 is ENHRY and CDR2 SYGVKD. J was trimmed by 9 bases and V by 4 bases; bases with no gene match: 10. This CDR3 region has 16 residues.

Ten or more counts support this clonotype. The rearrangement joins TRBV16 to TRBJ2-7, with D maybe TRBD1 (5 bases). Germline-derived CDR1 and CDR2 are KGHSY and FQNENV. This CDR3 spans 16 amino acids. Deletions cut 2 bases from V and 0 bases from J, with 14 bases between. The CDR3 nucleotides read TGTGCCAGCAGCCAAATCGCGACAGATAACTCCTACGAGCAGTACTTC. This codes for CASSQIATDNSYEQYF.

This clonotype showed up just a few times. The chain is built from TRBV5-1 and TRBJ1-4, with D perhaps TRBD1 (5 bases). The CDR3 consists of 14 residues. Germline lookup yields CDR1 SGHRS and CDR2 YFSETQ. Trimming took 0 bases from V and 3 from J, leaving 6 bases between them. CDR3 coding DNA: TGCGCCAGCAGCTTGGAGACAGCTAATGAAAAACTGTTTTTT. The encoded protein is CASSLETANEKLFF. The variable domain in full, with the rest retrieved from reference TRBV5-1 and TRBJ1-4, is KAGVTQTPRYLIKTRGQQVTLSCSPISGHRSVSWYQQTPGQGLQFLFEYFSETQRNKGNFPGRFSGRQFSNSRSEMNVSTLELGDSALYLCASSLETANEKLFFGSGTQLSVL.

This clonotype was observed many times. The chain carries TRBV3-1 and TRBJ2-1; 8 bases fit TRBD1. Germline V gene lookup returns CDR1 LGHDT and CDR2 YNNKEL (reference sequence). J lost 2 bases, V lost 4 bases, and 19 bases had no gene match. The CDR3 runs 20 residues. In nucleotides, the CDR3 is TGTGCCAGCAGCCCCCGGACAGGGACACGGACCCCCACCACCTACAATGAGCAGTTCTTC. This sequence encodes CASSPRTGTRTPTTYNEQFF.

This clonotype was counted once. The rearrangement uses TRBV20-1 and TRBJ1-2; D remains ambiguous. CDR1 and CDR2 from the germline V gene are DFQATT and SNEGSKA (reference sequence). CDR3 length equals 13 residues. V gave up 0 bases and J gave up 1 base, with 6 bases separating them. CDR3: CSARDRSNYGYTF. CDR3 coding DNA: TGCAGTGCTAGAGACAGAAGTAACTATGGCTACACCTTC.

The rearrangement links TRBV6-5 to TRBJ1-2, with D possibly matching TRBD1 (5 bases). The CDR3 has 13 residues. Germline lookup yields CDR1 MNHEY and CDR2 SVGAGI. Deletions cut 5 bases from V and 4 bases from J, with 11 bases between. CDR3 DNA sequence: TGTGCCAGCAGTAGGCGGGACGCCTATGGCTACACCTTC. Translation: CASSRRDAYGYTF.

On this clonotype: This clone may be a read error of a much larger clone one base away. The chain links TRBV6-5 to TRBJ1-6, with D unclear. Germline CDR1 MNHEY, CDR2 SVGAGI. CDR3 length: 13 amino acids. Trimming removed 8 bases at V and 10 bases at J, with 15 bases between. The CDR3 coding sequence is TGTGCCAGCGGCGCCTTCAGTTACTCACCCCTCCACTTT. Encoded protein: CASGAFSYSPLHF.

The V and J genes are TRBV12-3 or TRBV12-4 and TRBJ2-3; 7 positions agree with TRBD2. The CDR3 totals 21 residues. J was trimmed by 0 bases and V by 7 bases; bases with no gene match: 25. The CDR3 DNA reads TGTGCCAGCAATGGACCCCAATTTGGGGAGGGTGGAGAATCAAGCACAGATACGCAGTATTTT. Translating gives CASNGPQFGEGGESSTDTQYF.

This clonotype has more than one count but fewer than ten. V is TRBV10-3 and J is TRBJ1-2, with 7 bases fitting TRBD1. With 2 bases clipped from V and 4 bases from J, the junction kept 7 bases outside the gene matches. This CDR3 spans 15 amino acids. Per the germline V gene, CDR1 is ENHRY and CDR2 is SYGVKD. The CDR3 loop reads CAISEDQDRSYGYTF. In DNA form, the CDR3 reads TGTGCCATCAGTGAGGACCAGGACAGGAGCTATGGCTACACCTTC.

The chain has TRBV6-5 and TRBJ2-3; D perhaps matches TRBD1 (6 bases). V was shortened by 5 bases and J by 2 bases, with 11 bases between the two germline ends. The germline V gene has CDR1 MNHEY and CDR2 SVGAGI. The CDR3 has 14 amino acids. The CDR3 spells CASSRRTVTDTQYF. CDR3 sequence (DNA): TGTGCCAGCAGTCGAAGGACAGTCACAGATACGCAGTATTTT.

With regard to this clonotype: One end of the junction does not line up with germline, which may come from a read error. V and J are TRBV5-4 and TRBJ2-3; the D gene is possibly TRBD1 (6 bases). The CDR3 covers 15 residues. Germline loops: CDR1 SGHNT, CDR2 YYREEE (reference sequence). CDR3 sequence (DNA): TGTGCCGGCAGCCCTCGACAGGTCGGCACAGATACGCAGTATTTT. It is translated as CAGSPRQVGTDTQYF.

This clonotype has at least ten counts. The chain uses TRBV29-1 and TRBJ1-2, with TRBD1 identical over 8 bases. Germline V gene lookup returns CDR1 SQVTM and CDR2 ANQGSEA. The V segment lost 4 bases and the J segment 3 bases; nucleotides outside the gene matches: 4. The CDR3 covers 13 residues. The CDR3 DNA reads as TGCAGCGTTGTGAACAGGGGGGACTATGGCTACACCTTC. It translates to CSVVNRGDYGYTF.

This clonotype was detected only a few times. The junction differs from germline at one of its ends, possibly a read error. The DNA for the CDR3 is TGTGCCAGCGTTAGGGACGGGAACGCCGGGGAGCTGTTTTTT. This encodes CASVRDGNAGELFF. The J gene is TRBJ2-2, the V gene TRBV19, with D perhaps assigned TRBD1 or TRBD2 (5 bases each). CDR3 length: 14 residues. In germline, CDR1 is LNHDA, CDR2 SQIVND (reference sequence).

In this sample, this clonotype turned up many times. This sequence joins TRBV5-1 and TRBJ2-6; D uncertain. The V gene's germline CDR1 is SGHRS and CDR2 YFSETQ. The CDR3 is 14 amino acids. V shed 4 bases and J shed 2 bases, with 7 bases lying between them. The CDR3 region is CASSVATGANVLTF. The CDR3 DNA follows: TGCGCCAGCAGCGTGGCGACTGGGGCCAACGTCCTGACTTTC.

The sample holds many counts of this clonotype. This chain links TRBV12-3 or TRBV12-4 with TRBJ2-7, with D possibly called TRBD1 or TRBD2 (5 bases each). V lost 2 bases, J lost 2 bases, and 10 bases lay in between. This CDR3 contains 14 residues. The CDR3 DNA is TGTGCCAGCAGTTTATTGGGGGATCCCTACGAGCAGTACTTC. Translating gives CASSLLGDPYEQYF.

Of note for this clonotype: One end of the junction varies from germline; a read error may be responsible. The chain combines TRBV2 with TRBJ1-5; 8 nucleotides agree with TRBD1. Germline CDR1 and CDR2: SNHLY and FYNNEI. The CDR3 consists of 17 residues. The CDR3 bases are TGTGCCAGCAGTGGTGAATTTACAGGGGGAAGGAATCGGCCCCAGCATTTT. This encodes CASSGEFTGGRNRPQHF.

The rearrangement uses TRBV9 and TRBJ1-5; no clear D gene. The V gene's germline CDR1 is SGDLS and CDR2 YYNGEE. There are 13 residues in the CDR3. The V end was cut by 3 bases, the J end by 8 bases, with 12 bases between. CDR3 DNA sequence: TGTGCCAGCAGCGCGGGTGTCCGGGAGCCCCAGCATTTT. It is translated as CASSAGVREPQHF. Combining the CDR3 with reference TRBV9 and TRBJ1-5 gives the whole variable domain DSGVTQTPKHLITATGQRVTLRCSPRSGDLSVYWYQQSLDQGLQFLIQYYNGEERAKGNILERFSAQQFPDLHSELNLSSLELGDSALYFCASSAGVREPQHFGDGTRLSIL.

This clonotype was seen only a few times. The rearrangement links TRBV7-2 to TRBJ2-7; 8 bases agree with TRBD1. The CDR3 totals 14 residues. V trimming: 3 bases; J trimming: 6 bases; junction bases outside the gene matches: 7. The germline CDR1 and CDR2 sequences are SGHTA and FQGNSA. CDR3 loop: CASSFGQGGGEQYF. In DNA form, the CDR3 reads TGTGCCAGCAGCTTTGGACAGGGTGGAGGCGAGCAGTACTTC.

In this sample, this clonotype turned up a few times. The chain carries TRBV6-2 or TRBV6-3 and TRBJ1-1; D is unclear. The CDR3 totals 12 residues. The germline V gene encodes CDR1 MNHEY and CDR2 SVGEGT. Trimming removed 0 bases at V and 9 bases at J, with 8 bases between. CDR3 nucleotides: TGTGCCAGCAGTTACTCGAGCGGACAAGCTTTCTTT. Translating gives CASSYSSGQAFF.

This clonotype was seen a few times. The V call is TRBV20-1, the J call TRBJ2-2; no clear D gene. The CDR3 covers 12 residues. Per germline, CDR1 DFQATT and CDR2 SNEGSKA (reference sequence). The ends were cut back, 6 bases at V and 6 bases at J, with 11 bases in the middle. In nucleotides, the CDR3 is TGCAGTGCCCTCCAAGGATCCGGGGAGCTGTTTTTT. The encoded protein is CSALQGSGELFF.